A selection of T cell receptor beta chains follows, all from one sample in a study of shared clonotypes between healthy human individuals. Libraries were prepared by immunoSEQ multiplex PCR; TCRdb keeps only in-frame clonotypes and omits some of them. The table lists roughly 2.1 million clones, roughly 91% of them singletons. Input material: naive CD8+ T cells from PBMCs. Every receptor here comes from a man aged 18-30 years in good health. Some clones in this sample may be carry-over from other donors' samples. The CDR3 runs from the conserved cysteine through the conserved F or W. The order of the fields is J gene, D gene, V gene, clone size, CDR3 DNA, CDR3 protein. A D gene is named only where the DNA matches it firmly. Only part of the rows carry a size: once, few, many, or a class if the clone is expanded.

J: TRBJ2-1
D: TRBD2
V: TRBV5-4
size: NA
DNA: TGTGCCAGCAGCTTGCGGCGGGAGAAACGCAATGAGCAGTTCTTC
CDR3: CASSLRREKRNEQFF

J: TRBJ2-6
D: NA
V: TRBV28
size: once
DNA: TGTGCCAGCACCACTGTGACCCTCTCTGGGGCCAACGTCCTGACTTTC
CDR3: CASTTVTLSGANVLTF

J: TRBJ1-1
D: NA
V: TRBV27
size: NA
DNA: TGTGCCAGCAGTGTCGGGACTGAAGCTTTCTTT
CDR3: CASSVGTEAFF

J: TRBJ2-3
D: NA
V: TRBV10-2
size: NA
DNA: TGCGCCAGCAGTGAGTCGGCTTCAATCACAGATACGCAGTATTTT
CDR3: CASSESASITDTQYF

J: TRBJ1-2
D: TRBD1
V: TRBV27
size: NA
DNA: TGTGCCAGCAGTGGGTTCGACCCCGGGACAGGGGGCGGCTACACCTTC
CDR3: CASSGFDPGTGGGYTF

J: TRBJ1-1
D: TRBD1
V: TRBV6-5
size: NA
DNA: TGTGCCAGCAGTTACCATCATACAGGGGGAACTGAAGCTTTCTTT
CDR3: CASSYHHTGGTEAFF

J: TRBJ2-5
D: TRBD1
V: TRBV6-5
size: NA
DNA: TGTGCCAGCAGACTCGACAGGGGGCGACGTGAGACCCAGTACTTC
CDR3: CASRLDRGRRETQYF

J: TRBJ2-5
D: NA
V: TRBV19
size: NA
DNA: TGTGCCAGTAGTACCCGGGACGTCACTCAAGAGACCCAGTACTTC
CDR3: CASSTRDVTQETQYF

J: TRBJ2-7
D: TRBD2
V: TRBV7-8
size: NA
DNA: TGTGCCAGCAAAGGACTAGCGGGACCGCGACCCTACGAGCAGTACTTC
CDR3: CASKGLAGPRPYEQYF

J: TRBJ1-1
D: NA
V: TRBV27
size: NA
DNA: TGTGCCAGCAGTTACGGGCTACTGAACACTGAAGCTTTCTTT
CDR3: CASSYGLLNTEAFF

J: TRBJ1-1
D: NA
V: TRBV11-2
size: NA
DNA: TGTGCCAGCAGCTTTCATTCGGGGGGCGCCGCGAACACTGAAGCTTTCTTT
CDR3: CASSFHSGGAANTEAFF

J: TRBJ2-1
D: TRBD1
V: TRBV7-2
size: NA
DNA: TGTGCCAGCAGCTCCCGGGACAGGGGAATCAATGAGCAGTTCTTC
CDR3: CASSSRDRGINEQFF

J: TRBJ2-5
D: NA
V: TRBV19
size: NA
DNA: TGTGCCAGTAGTATAGAACGGACCCAGTACTTC
CDR3: CASSIERTQYF

J: TRBJ2-7
D: TRBD1
V: TRBV30
size: NA
DNA: TGTGCCTTCCGGGACAGGCAAGAAGAGCGCTACGAGCAGTACTTC
CDR3: CAFRDRQEERYEQYF

J: TRBJ1-5
D: NA
V: TRBV28
size: NA
DNA: TGTGCCAGCAGTGTGGGACAATTTAGCAATCAGCCCCAGCATTTT
CDR3: CASSVGQFSNQPQHF

J: TRBJ2-7
D: NA
V: TRBV10-2
size: once
DNA: TGCGCCACCGGCAGGGACTACGAGCAGTACTTC
CDR3: CATGRDYEQYF

J: TRBJ2-7
D: NA
V: TRBV7-9
size: NA
DNA: TGTGCCAGCAGCAGTACTTGGGGCAGACTCTACGAGCAGTACTTC
CDR3: CASSSTWGRLYEQYF

J: TRBJ1-2
D: NA
V: TRBV30
size: NA
DNA: TGTGCCTGGAGTGGGGACACCCAATTGGCCGACTTC
CDR3: CAWSGDTQLADF

J: TRBJ2-3
D: TRBD1
V: TRBV7-9
size: NA
DNA: TGTGCCAGCAGCTTCGGACAGGGGGAGGGCACAGATACGCAGTATTTT
CDR3: CASSFGQGEGTDTQYF

J: TRBJ2-1
D: TRBD2
V: TRBV19
size: NA
DNA: TGTGCCAGTAGTATAGTTTCTAGCGGGAGAACTTACAATGAGCAGTTCTTC
CDR3: CASSIVSSGRTYNEQFF

J: TRBJ1-5
D: NA
V: TRBV6-6
size: NA
DNA: TGTGCCAGCAGTTACCTCGAAGTAGATAGCAATCAGCCCCAGCATTTT
CDR3: CASSYLEVDSNQPQHF

J: TRBJ2-7
D: TRBD2
V: TRBV28
size: NA
DNA: TGTGCCAGCAGTCCCCGCCTAGCGGGAGGCGAGCAGTACTTC
CDR3: CASSPRLAGGEQYF

J: TRBJ1-1
D: NA
V: TRBV25-1
size: NA
DNA: TGTGCCAGCGCGGTGGACACTGAAGCTTTCTTT
CDR3: CASAVDTEAFF

J: TRBJ1-1
D: NA
V: TRBV29-1
size: NA
DNA: TGCAGCGTTGTTTTGGGCGGGGGAAAAGCTTTCTTT
CDR3: CSVVLGGGKAFF

J: TRBJ2-5
D: NA
V: TRBV11-2
size: NA
DNA: TGTGCCAGCAGCTTAGATCTGGAATGGGAGACCCAGTACTTC
CDR3: CASSLDLEWETQYF

J: TRBJ2-7
D: NA
V: TRBV10-2
size: NA
DNA: TGCGCCAGCAGTGAGTCCGGAACAGGCCCCTACGAGCAGTACTTC
CDR3: CASSESGTGPYEQYF

J: TRBJ1-1
D: TRBD1
V: TRBV28
size: few
DNA: TGTGCCAGCAGATCCCGGGACAGCCTCACTGAAGCTTTCTTT
CDR3: CASRSRDSLTEAFF

J: TRBJ1-6
D: NA
V: TRBV28
size: NA
DNA: TGTGCCAGCACTGGGGCCGGTTCACCCCTCCACTTT
CDR3: CASTGAGSPLHF

J: TRBJ1-2
D: NA
V: TRBV28
size: NA
DNA: TGTGCCAGCCTCCGGAAAGCGGACTATGGCTACACCTTC
CDR3: CASLRKADYGYTF

J: TRBJ2-3
D: NA
V: TRBV11-2
size: NA
DNA: TGTGCCAGCAGCGGGAGGACGCAGTATTTT
CDR3: CASSGRTQYF

J: TRBJ1-2
D: NA
V: TRBV7-9
size: NA
DNA: TGTGCCAGCAGCTTAGGACGGCTCGGACCTTATGGCTACACCTTC
CDR3: CASSLGRLGPYGYTF

J: TRBJ2-5
D: NA
V: TRBV25-1
size: NA
DNA: TGTGCCAGCAGCGTACAGGGAGTGAGAGAGACCCAGTACTTC
CDR3: CASSVQGVRETQYF

J: TRBJ1-2
D: NA
V: TRBV28
size: once
DNA: TGTGCCAGCAGTTTAAAGTACCCGGTTCCAATGGGCTACACCTTC
CDR3: CASSLKYPVPMGYTF

J: TRBJ2-1
D: TRBD2
V: TRBV9
size: NA
DNA: TGTGCCAGCAGCGTATACCCGGCGGGAGGGTTAAGCAATGAGCAGTTCTTC
CDR3: CASSVYPAGGLSNEQFF

J: TRBJ2-7
D: NA
V: TRBV27
size: NA
DNA: TGTGCCAGCAGTTTAACAGGAGGGGGGTACGAGCAGTACTTC
CDR3: CASSLTGGGYEQYF

J: TRBJ2-5
D: NA
V: TRBV2
size: NA
DNA: TGTGCCAGCCTACCAGAGTCGGGAGAGACCCAGTACTTC
CDR3: CASLPESGETQYF

J: TRBJ2-7
D: NA
V: TRBV6-6
size: NA
DNA: TGTGCCAGCAGTTACTCGGTGGCAGGCACAGACGAGCAGTACTTC
CDR3: CASSYSVAGTDEQYF

J: TRBJ1-3
D: NA
V: TRBV25-1
size: NA
DNA: TGTGCCAGCAGTGGAACAGGCGACTCTGGAAACACCATATATTTT
CDR3: CASSGTGDSGNTIYF

J: TRBJ1-4
D: NA
V: TRBV9
size: NA
DNA: TGTGCCAGCAGCCCCAGCAGGTTTTCAACTAATGAAAAACTGTTTTTT
CDR3: CASSPSRFSTNEKLFF